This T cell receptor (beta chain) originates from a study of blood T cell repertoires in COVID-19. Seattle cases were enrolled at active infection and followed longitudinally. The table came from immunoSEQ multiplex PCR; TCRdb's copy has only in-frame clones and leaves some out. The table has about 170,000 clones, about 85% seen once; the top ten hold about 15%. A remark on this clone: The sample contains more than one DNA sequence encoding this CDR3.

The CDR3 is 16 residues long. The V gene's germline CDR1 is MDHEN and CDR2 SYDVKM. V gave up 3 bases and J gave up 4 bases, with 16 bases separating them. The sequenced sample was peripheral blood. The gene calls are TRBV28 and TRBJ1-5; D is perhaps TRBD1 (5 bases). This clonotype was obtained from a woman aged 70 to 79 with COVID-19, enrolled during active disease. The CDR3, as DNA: TGTGCCAGCAGTTTTTCAACCGGGGGGGGAAATCAGCCCCAGCATTTT. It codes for CASSFSTGGGNQPQHF.